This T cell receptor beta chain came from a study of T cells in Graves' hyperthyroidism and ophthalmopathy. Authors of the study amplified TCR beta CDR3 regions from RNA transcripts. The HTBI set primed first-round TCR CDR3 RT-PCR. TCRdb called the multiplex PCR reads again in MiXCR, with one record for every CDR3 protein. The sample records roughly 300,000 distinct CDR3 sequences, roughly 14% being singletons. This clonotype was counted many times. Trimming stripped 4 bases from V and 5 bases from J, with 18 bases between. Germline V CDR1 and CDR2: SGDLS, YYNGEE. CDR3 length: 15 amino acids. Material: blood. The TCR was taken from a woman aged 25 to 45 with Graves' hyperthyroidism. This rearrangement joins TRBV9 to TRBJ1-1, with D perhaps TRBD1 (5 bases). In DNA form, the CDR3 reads TGTGCCAGCAGCAAGGGAGAGGGGAGCGGGACTGAAGCTTTCTTT. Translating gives CASSKGEGSGTEAFF.